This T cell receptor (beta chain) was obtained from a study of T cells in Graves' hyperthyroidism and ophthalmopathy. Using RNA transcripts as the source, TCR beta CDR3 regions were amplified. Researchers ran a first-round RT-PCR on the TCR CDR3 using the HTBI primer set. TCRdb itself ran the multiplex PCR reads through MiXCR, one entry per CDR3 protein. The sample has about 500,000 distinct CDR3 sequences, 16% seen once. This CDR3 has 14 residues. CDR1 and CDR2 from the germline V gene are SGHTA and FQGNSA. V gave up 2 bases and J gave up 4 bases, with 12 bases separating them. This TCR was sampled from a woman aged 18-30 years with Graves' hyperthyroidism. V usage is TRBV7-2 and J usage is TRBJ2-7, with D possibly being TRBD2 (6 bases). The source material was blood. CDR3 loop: CASSLLGGEYEQYF. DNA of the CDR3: TGTGCCAGCAGCTTATTGGGGGGAGAATACGAGCAGTACTTC.